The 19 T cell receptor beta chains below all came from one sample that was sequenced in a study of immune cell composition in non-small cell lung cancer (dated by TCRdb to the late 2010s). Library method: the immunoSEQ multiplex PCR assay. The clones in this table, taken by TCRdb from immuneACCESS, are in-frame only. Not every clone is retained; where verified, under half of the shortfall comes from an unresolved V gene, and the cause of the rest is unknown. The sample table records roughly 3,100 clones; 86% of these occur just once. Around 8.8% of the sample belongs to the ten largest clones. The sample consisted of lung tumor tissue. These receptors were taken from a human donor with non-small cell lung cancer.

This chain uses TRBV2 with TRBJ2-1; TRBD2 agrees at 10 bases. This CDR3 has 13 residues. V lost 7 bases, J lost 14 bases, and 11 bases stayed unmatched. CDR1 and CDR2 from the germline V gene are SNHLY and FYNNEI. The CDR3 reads CASIGLAASKEFF. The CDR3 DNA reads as TGTGCCAGCATAGGACTAGCGGCGTCAAAGGAGTTCTTC. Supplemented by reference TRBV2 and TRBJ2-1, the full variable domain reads EPEVTQTPSHQVTQMGQEVILRCVPISNHLYFYWYRQILGQKVEFLVSFYNNEISEKSEIFDDQFSVERPDGSNFTLKIRSTKLEDSAMYFCASIGLAASKEFFGPGTRLTVL.

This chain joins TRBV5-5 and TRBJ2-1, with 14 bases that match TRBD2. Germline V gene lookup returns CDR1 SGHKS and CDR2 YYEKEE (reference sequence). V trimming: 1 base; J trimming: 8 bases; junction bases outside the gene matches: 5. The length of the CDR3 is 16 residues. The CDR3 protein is CASSLSTSGGAHEQFF. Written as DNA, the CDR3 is TGTGCCAGCAGCTTGTCGACTAGCGGGGGGGCCCATGAGCAGTTCTTC.

The chain's CDR3 is CASSVASGYNEQFF. The CDR3 DNA is TGCGCCAGCAGCGTGGCCTCGGGGTACAATGAGCAGTTCTTC. The chain carries TRBV5-1 and TRBJ2-1; D is perhaps TRBD2 (5 bases). This CDR3 has 14 amino acids. Trimming shortened V by 4 bases and J by 4 bases, and 12 bases separated the two germline ends. The germline CDR1 and CDR2 sequences are SGHRS and YFSETQ.

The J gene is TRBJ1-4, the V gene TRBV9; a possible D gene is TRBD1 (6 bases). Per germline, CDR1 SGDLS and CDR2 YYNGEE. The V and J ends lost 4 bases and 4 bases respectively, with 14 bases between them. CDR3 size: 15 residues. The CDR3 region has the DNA TGTGCCAGCAGCCCGATAACAGGGATTAATGAAAAACTGTTTTTT. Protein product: CASSPITGINEKLFF.

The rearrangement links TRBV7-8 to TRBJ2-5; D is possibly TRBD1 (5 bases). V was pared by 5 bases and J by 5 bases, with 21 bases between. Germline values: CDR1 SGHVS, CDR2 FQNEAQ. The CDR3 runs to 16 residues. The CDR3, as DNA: TGTGCCAGCAGCCCAACGGTGGGTCACAGGACGGAGACCCAGTACTTC. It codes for CASSPTVGHRTETQYF. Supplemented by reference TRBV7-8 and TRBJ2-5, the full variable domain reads GAGVSQSPRYKVAKRGQDVALRCDPISGHVSLFWYQQALGQGPEFLTYFQNEAQLDKSGLPSDRFFAERPEGSVSTLKIQRTQQEDSAVYLCASSPTVGHRTETQYFGPGTRLLVL.

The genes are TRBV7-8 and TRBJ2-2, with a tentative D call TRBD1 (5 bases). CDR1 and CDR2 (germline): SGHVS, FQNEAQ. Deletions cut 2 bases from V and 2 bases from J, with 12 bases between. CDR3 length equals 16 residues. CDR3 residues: CASSLTTDINTGELFF. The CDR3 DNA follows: TGTGCCAGCAGCTTAACGACAGATATTAACACCGGGGAGCTGTTTTTT.

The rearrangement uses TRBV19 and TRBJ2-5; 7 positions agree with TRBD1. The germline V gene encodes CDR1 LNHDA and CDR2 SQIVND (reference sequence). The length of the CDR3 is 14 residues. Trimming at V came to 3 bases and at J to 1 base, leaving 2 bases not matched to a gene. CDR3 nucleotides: TGTGCCAGTAGTATCTACAGGGGCCAAGAGACCCAGTACTTC. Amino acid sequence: CASSIYRGQETQYF.

This chain's CDR3 is CASSIVNRGLERRPHEQYV. CDR3 DNA: TGTGCCAGTAGTATAGTAAACAGGGGGCTGGAGCGGAGGCCCCACGAGCAGTACGTC. The chain combines TRBV19 with TRBJ2-7; 9 bases map to TRBD1. This CDR3 region has 19 residues. Germline assignment: CDR1 LNHDA and CDR2 SQIVND (reference sequence). The J segment lost 5 bases and the V segment lost 1 base, leaving 18 bases of the junction unmatched.

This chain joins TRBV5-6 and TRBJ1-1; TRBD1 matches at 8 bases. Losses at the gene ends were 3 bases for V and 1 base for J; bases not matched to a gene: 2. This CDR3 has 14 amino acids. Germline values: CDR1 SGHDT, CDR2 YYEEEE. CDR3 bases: TGTGCCAGCAGCTCCAGGGGGCCGAACACTGAAGCTTTCTTT. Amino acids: CASSSRGPNTEAFF.

CDR3 coding DNA: TGTGCCTGGGAGGGGGGGGCAGAGCAGCCCCAGCATTTT. It codes for CAWEGGAEQPQHF. The V gene is TRBV30, the J gene TRBJ1-5; tentatively, D is TRBD1 (6 bases). The CDR3 covers 13 residues. Trimming pared 5 bases from V and 7 bases from J, leaving 15 bases between. From germline, CDR1 is GTSNPN and CDR2 SVGIG (reference sequence).

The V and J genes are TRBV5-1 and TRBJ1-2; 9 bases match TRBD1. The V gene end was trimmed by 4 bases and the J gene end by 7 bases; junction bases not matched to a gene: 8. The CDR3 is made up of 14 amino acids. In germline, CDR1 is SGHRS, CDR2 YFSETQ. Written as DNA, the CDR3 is TGCGCCAGCAGCCCCGCTGGGACAGGGTCTGGCTACACCTTC. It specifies CASSPAGTGSGYTF.

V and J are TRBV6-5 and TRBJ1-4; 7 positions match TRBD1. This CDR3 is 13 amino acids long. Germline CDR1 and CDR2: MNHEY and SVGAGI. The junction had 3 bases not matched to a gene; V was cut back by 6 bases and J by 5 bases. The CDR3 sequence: CASSRQGNEKLFF. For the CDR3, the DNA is TGTGCCAGCAGCCGACAGGGAAATGAAAAACTGTTTTTT.

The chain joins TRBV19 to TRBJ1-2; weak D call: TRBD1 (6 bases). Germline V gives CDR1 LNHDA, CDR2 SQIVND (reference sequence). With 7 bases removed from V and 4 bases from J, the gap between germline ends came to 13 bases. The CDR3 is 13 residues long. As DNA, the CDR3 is TGTGCCAGTAAAGTACAGGGCGGCTATGGCTACACCTTC. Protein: CASKVQGGYGYTF.

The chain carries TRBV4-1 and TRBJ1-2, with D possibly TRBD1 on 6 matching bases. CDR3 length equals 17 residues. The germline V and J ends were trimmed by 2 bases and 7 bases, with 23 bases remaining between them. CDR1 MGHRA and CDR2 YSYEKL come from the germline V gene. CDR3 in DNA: TGCGCCAGCAGCCAACAGGTCAGGGGACGAGTCTCGGGTGGCTACACCTTC. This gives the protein CASSQQVRGRVSGGYTF.

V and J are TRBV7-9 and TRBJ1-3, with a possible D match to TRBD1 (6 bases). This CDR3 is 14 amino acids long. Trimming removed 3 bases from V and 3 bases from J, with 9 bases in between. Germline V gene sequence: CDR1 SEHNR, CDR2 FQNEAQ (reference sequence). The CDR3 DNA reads TGTGCCAGCAGCTTCGGGACAAATGGAAACACCATATATTTT. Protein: CASSFGTNGNTIYF.

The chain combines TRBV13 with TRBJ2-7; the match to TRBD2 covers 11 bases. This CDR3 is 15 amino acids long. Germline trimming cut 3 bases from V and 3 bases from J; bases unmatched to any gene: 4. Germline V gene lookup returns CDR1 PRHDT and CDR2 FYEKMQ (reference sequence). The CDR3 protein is CASSFKTSGNYEQYV. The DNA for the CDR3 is TGTGCCAGCAGCTTTAAGACTAGCGGGAACTACGAGCAGTACGTC.

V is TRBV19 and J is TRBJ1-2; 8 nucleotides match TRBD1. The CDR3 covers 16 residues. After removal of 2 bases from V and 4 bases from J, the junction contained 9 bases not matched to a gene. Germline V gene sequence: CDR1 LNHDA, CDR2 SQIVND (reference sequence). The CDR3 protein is CASSIRQGARGYGYTF. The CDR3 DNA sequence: TGTGCCAGTAGTATAAGGCAGGGGGCGCGAGGCTATGGCTACACCTTC. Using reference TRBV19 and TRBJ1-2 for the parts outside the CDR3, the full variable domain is DGGITQSPKYLFRKEGQNVTLSCEQNLNHDAMYWYRQDPGQGLRLIYYSQIVNDFQKGDIAEGYSVSREKKESFPLTVTSAQKNPTAFYLCASSIRQGARGYGYTFGSGTRLTVV.

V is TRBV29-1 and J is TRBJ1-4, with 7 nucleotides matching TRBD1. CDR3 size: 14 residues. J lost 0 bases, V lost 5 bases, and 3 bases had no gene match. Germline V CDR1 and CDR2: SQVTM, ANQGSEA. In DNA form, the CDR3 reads TGCAGCGTTAAGACAGGGTCAACTAATGAAAAACTGTTTTTT. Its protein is CSVKTGSTNEKLFF. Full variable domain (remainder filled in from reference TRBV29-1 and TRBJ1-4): SAVISQKPSRDICQRGTSLTIQCQVDSQVTMMFWYRQQPGQSLTLIATANQGSEATYESGFVIDKFPISRPNLTFSTLTVSNMSPEDSSIYLCSVKTGSTNEKLFFGSGTQLSVL.

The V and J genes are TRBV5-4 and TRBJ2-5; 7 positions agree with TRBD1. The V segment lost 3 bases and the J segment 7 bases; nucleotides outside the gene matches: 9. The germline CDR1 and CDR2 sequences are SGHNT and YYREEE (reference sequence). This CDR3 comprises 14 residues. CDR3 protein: CASSWTTGSGTQYF. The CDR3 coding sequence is TGTGCCAGCAGCTGGACGACAGGGTCGGGGACCCAGTACTTC.